This entry lists 30 T cell receptor beta chains sequenced from one sample in a study of cytomegalovirus exposure and HLA in healthy donors. The PCR had 60 Vbeta and 13 Jbeta primers. The assay was immunoSEQ multiplex PCR, and TCRdb's table has in-frame clones only and misses some. Of about 220,000 clones listed, 60% to 80% were seen once; the top ten hold roughly 1.9%. Material: PBMCs. The receptor set was obtained from a male donor in good health and CMV-seronegative.

A remark on this clone: Within the sample, other DNA sequences also encode this same CDR3. The rearrangement uses TRBV4-3 and TRBJ1-4, with D possibly TRBD1 on 5 matching bases. This CDR3 region has 16 residues. The germline gives CDR1 LGHNA, CDR2 YSLEER. V shed 1 base and J shed 4 bases, with 13 bases lying between them. The CDR3 bases are TGCGCCAGCAGCCAAGGTACAGGCCTAGGTAATGAAAAACTGTTTTTT. The encoded protein is CASSQGTGLGNEKLFF.

The rearrangement links TRBV19 to TRBJ1-1; perhaps TRBD1 as D (5 bases). CDR3 length: 15 amino acids. Trimming shortened V by 0 bases and J by 3 bases, and 11 bases separated the two germline ends. The V gene's germline CDR1 is LNHDA and CDR2 SQIVND (reference sequence). DNA of the CDR3: TGTGCCAGTAGTATAGACAGGGCCTTTTACACTGAAGCTTTCTTT. Amino acids: CASSIDRAFYTEAFF.

The chain joins TRBV4-2 to TRBJ1-2, with D tentatively TRBD1 (6 bases). The germline CDR1 and CDR2 sequences are LGHNA and YNFKEQ. V was clipped by 0 bases and J by 8 bases, with 19 bases between them. The CDR3 is made up of 16 amino acids. CDR3 amino acids: CASSQDVTRGSGGYTF. The CDR3 nucleotides read TGTGCCAGCAGCCAAGATGTAACTAGGGGGAGCGGAGGCTACACCTTC.

The chain recombines TRBV7-3 with TRBJ2-3; 8 bases fit TRBD1. Germline loops: CDR1 SGHTA, CDR2 FQGTGA. The CDR3 loop spans 15 amino acids. V gave up 7 bases and J gave up 0 bases; unmatched junction bases: 6. The CDR3 coding sequence is TGTGCCAGCAATCCCGGGACAGGTAGCACAGATACGCAGTATTTT. Translated, it gives CASNPGTGSTDTQYF.

The chain couples TRBV7-2 to TRBJ1-2; 7 bases line up with TRBD1. CDR1 and CDR2 (germline): SGHTA, FQGNSA. The CDR3 consists of 14 residues. J gave up 0 bases and V 5 bases, and 3 bases lay outside the gene matches. CDR3 amino acids: CASSRGQTNYGYTF. CDR3 coding DNA: TGTGCCAGCAGCAGGGGACAGACTAACTATGGCTACACCTTC.

The chain recombines TRBV5-1 with TRBJ1-6, with no clear D. Germline CDR1 SGHRS, CDR2 YFSETQ. V lost 2 bases to trimming and J lost 9 bases, with 18 bases between them. This CDR3 contains 16 residues. CDR3 protein: CASSFNRHENGSPLHF. The CDR3, as DNA: TGCGCCAGCAGCTTCAACCGTCACGAAAACGGTTCACCCCTCCACTTT. Full variable domain (rest looked up from reference TRBV5-1 and TRBJ1-6): KAGVTQTPRYLIKTRGQQVTLSCSPISGHRSVSWYQQTPGQGLQFLFEYFSETQRNKGNFPGRFSGRQFSNSRSEMNVSTLELGDSALYLCASSFNRHENGSPLHFGNGTRLTVT.

This rearrangement joins TRBV7-2 to TRBJ1-1; 7 bases agree with TRBD1. The germline CDR1 and CDR2 sequences are SGHTA and FQGNSA. The CDR3 spans 15 residues. V lost 1 base, J lost 1 base, and 3 bases stayed unmatched. Written as DNA, the CDR3 is TGTGCCAGCAGCTTAGAGCCAGGGGGGAACACTGAAGCTTTCTTT. Translating it yields CASSLEPGGNTEAFF.

This chain joins TRBV7-6 and TRBJ2-7; 7 bases agree with TRBD2. The CDR3 totals 12 residues. Germline V CDR1 and CDR2: SGHVS, FNYEAQ. V was clipped by 3 bases and J by 6 bases; unmatched bases: 2. The CDR3 DNA reads as TGTGCCAGCAGCTTCCGCGGGGGCGAGCAGTACTTC. Translating it yields CASSFRGGEQYF.

The chain combines TRBV28 with TRBJ1-4; the match to TRBD1 covers 8 bases. V lost 3 bases to trimming and J lost 10 bases; unmatched junction nucleotides: 10. The germline V gene has CDR1 MDHEN and CDR2 SYDVKM. This CDR3 is 15 amino acids long. CDR3 residues: CASSFQDRAVGKLFF. CDR3 bases: TGTGCCAGCAGTTTCCAGGACAGGGCGGTCGGAAAACTGTTTTTT.

The chain combines TRBV30 with TRBJ2-1; 11 bases agree with TRBD2. The CDR3 is made up of 15 amino acids. Trimming at V came to 4 bases and at J to 6 bases, leaving 8 bases not matched to a gene. Looked up from germline, CDR1 is GTSNPN and CDR2 is SVGIG (reference sequence). The CDR3 sequence: CAWNSGRAGSNEQFF. The CDR3, as DNA: TGTGCCTGGAATAGCGGGAGGGCCGGTAGCAATGAGCAGTTCTTC.

The chain couples TRBV5-5 to TRBJ2-3; tentative D call: TRBD1 (5 bases). Germline loops: CDR1 SGHKS, CDR2 YYEKEE (reference sequence). Trimming took 2 bases from V and 4 from J, leaving 14 bases between them. The CDR3 loop spans 15 amino acids. DNA of the CDR3: TGTGCCAGCAGCTTACTACAAGGGGTAGCAGATACGCAGTATTTT. Translation gives CASSLLQGVADTQYF.

This clone appeared once. This chain joins TRBV5-1 and TRBJ2-3, with D tentatively TRBD1 (5 bases). CDR3 size: 13 residues. Germline V CDR1 and CDR2: SGHRS, YFSETQ. The V and J ends lost 3 bases and 5 bases respectively, with 10 bases between them. In nucleotides, the CDR3 is TGCGCCAGCAGCTCCGCACAGGTAGATACGCAGTATTTT. Translating it yields CASSSAQVDTQYF.

The chain links TRBV5-1 to TRBJ2-2, with 8 bases aligning to TRBD2. The CDR3 loop spans 15 amino acids. Per germline, CDR1 SGHRS and CDR2 YFSETQ. The V gene end was trimmed by 4 bases and the J gene end by 5 bases; junction bases not matched to a gene: 7. CDR3 coding DNA: TGCGCCAGCAGCCAAGCGGGAGAACTTACCGGGGAGCTGTTTTTT. Its protein product is CASSQAGELTGELFF.

This rearrangement joins TRBV9 to TRBJ2-7; perhaps TRBD2 as D (7 bases). The CDR3 loop spans 14 amino acids. Germline loops: CDR1 SGDLS, CDR2 YYNGEE. V lost 0 bases, J lost 5 bases, and 12 bases lay in between. The CDR3 reads CASSVGGGGNEQYF. The CDR3 nucleotides read TGTGCCAGCAGCGTAGGGGGGGGCGGAAACGAGCAGTACTTC. Full variable domain (remainder filled in from reference TRBV9 and TRBJ2-7): DSGVTQTPKHLITATGQRVTLRCSPRSGDLSVYWYQQSLDQGLQFLIQYYNGEERAKGNILERFSAQQFPDLHSELNLSSLELGDSALYFCASSVGGGGNEQYFGPGTRLTVT.

The V gene is TRBV29-1, the J gene TRBJ1-4; D gene ambiguous. CDR1 and CDR2 (germline): SQVTM, ANQGSEA. The V end was cut by 4 bases, the J end by 4 bases, with 10 bases between. This CDR3 spans 13 amino acids. In nucleotides, the CDR3 is TGCAGCGTTGTTGCTCAGAATAATGAAAAACTGTTTTTT. Encoded protein: CSVVAQNNEKLFF.

The chain uses TRBV4-1 and TRBJ2-5; 9 bases map to TRBD1. Trimming removed 4 bases from V and 0 bases from J; junction bases left unmatched: 6. The germline CDR1 and CDR2 sequences are MGHRA and YSYEKL. The CDR3 loop spans 16 amino acids. In nucleotides, the CDR3 is TGCGCCAGCAGCCGGGGGACAGGGCCAAACCAAGAGACCCAGTACTTC. Translated, it gives CASSRGTGPNQETQYF.

V and J are TRBV6-1 and TRBJ2-3, with TRBD2 matching 14 bases. CDR3 size: 18 residues. Germline CDR1 MNHNS, CDR2 SASEGT. V shed 4 bases, J shed 0 bases, and the junction held 6 bases outside the gene matches. CDR3 sequence: CASSALTSGGASTDTQYF. The CDR3 nucleotides read TGTGCCAGCAGTGCCTTGACTAGCGGGGGGGCTAGCACAGATACGCAGTATTTT.

The chain joins TRBV28 to TRBJ2-3; D remains ambiguous. The CDR3 is 14 residues long. In germline, CDR1 is MDHEN, CDR2 SYDVKM. V lost 5 bases and J 1 base, leaving 10 bases between the germline ends. The CDR3 loop reads CASSPTDGTDTQYF. The CDR3 DNA follows: TGTGCCAGCAGTCCAACAGACGGCACAGATACGCAGTATTTT.

This clone occurred once. V and J are TRBV27 and TRBJ2-1; TRBD2 might be the D (6 bases). Germline CDR1 MNHEY, CDR2 SMNVEV (reference sequence). CDR3 length: 15 amino acids. V shed 3 bases and J shed 6 bases, with 15 bases lying between them. The CDR3 DNA reads TGTGCCAGCAGTTTTGACGGGAGAGAGGGCAATGAGCAGTTCTTC. This encodes CASSFDGREGNEQFF.

This chain connects TRBV28 to TRBJ2-1; possibly TRBD2 for D (6 bases). This CDR3 comprises 14 residues. Germline V gives CDR1 MDHEN, CDR2 SYDVKM. V was clipped by 4 bases and J by 8 bases, with 15 bases between them. The CDR3 here is CASSSQQRRDEQFF. CDR3 nucleotide sequence: TGTGCCAGCAGTTCCCAACAACGGAGGGATGAGCAGTTCTTC.

The chain recombines TRBV28 with TRBJ1-5, with 9 bases aligning to TRBD1. CDR1 is MDHEN and CDR2 is SYDVKM in the germline V gene. The trim removed 3 bases at V and 0 bases at J, leaving 9 bases unmatched. The CDR3 runs to 18 residues. This CDR3 reads CASSLLGTGWGSNQPQHF. DNA for the CDR3: TGTGCCAGCAGTTTGCTGGGGACAGGGTGGGGTAGCAATCAGCCCCAGCATTTT.

This clone appeared a few times. The genes are TRBV18 and TRBJ1-1; tentatively, D is TRBD1 (6 bases). Trimming took off 2 bases at V and 7 bases at J, with 23 bases between the two ends. The CDR3 is made up of 17 amino acids. The V gene's germline CDR1 is KGHSH and CDR2 LQKENI. The CDR3 DNA is TGTGCCAGCTCACCATTAATTAGGGGTACAGGGAGAGGTGAAGCTTTCTTT. This encodes CASSPLIRGTGRGEAFF. Complete variable domain (other parts from reference TRBV18 and TRBJ1-1): NAGVMQNPRHLVRRRGQEARLRCSPMKGHSHVYWYRQLPEEGLKFMVYLQKENIIDESGMPKERFSAEFPKEGPSILRIQQVVRGDSAAYFCASSPLIRGTGRGEAFFGQGTRLTVV.

The V call is TRBV9, the J call TRBJ1-3; TRBD1 matches 8 bases. The CDR3 runs 15 residues. CDR1 and CDR2 from the germline V gene are SGDLS and YYNGEE. V trimming: 3 bases; J trimming: 8 bases; junction bases outside the gene matches: 10. CDR3 sequence: CASSALQGVRDTIYF. CDR3 sequence (DNA): TGTGCCAGCAGCGCCCTACAGGGGGTTAGAGACACCATATATTTT.

This clone was seen only once. The genes are TRBV5-1 and TRBJ1-2; D might be TRBD1 (6 bases). The CDR3 sequence is 16 residues long. CDR1 is SGHRS, CDR2 YFSETQ, per germline. Trimming cost V 2 bases and J 8 bases, with 22 bases left between them. CDR3 nucleotide sequence: TGCGCCAGCAGCTTTATCCACGACACAGGGTCGGAAGGCTACACCTTC. Amino acids: CASSFIHDTGSEGYTF.

The chain has TRBV5-1 and TRBJ2-3, with unresolved D. Germline-derived CDR1 and CDR2 are SGHRS and YFSETQ. The length of the CDR3 is 12 residues. V lost 7 bases and J 1 base, leaving 7 bases between the germline ends. The CDR3 sequence is CASRGGTDTQYF. CDR3 sequence (DNA): TGCGCCAGCCGAGGAGGCACAGATACGCAGTATTTT.

The genes are TRBV2 and TRBJ2-2, with 10 bases lining up with TRBD2. J lost 1 base, V lost 3 bases, and 8 bases had no gene match. Germline lookup yields CDR1 SNHLY and CDR2 FYNNEI. CDR3 length: 18 residues. CDR3 nucleotides: TGTGCCAGCAGTGAGTTTGGGCTAGCGGGGGAGAACACCGGGGAGCTGTTTTTT. As protein: CASSEFGLAGENTGELFF.

V is TRBV29-1 and J is TRBJ2-7, with D possibly matching TRBD1 (5 bases). The germline V and J ends were trimmed by 7 bases and 0 bases, with 10 bases remaining between them. Germline-derived CDR1 and CDR2 are SQVTM and ANQGSEA. The CDR3 is 12 amino acids. CDR3 nucleotide sequence: TGCAGCGCCGGCAGGGACTCCTACGAGCAGTACTTC. Its translation is CSAGRDSYEQYF.

The rearrangement uses TRBV19 and TRBJ1-1; a weak D match, TRBD1 (5 bases). CDR1 and CDR2 from the germline V gene are LNHDA and SQIVND (reference sequence). Between the trimmed V and J ends, which lost 3 bases and 0 bases, there was a span of 17 bases. This CDR3 has 17 amino acids. In DNA, the CDR3 is TGTGCCAGTAGTATTTTAGGCTGGGGGGAAATGAACACTGAAGCTTTCTTT. It codes for CASSILGWGEMNTEAFF.

The chain uses TRBV9 and TRBJ2-5; tentative D call: TRBD2 (7 bases). Trimming removed 0 bases from V and 5 bases from J, with 14 bases in between. CDR1 is SGDLS, CDR2 YYNGEE, per germline. This CDR3 is built from 15 residues. The CDR3 coding sequence is TGTGCCAGCAGCGTAGCTGGGGGGGCCGGGGAGACCCAGTACTTC. Translated: CASSVAGGAGETQYF.

The CDR3, as DNA: TGTGCCAGTAGTCCTCTAAGGGAGGGGCAGCCCCAGCATTTT. Its protein is CASSPLREGQPQHF. The chain combines TRBV19 with TRBJ1-5; the D gene is possibly TRBD1 (5 bases). The V and J ends lost 5 bases and 7 bases respectively, with 15 bases between them. From germline, CDR1 is LNHDA and CDR2 SQIVND (reference sequence). This CDR3 has 14 amino acids.